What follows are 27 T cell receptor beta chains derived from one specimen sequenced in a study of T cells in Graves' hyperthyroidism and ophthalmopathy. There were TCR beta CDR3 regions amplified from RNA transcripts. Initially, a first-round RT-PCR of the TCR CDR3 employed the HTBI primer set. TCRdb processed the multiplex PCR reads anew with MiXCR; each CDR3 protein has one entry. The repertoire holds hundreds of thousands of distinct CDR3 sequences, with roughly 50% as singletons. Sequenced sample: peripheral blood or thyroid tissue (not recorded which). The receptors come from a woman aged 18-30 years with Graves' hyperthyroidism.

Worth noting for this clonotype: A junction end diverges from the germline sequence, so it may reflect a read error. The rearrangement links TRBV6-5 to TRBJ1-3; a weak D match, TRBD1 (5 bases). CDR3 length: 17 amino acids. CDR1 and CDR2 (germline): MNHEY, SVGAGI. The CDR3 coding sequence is TGTGCCAGCAGTTACTCCGCCGGGATGAGGGGTGGAAACACCATGTATTTT. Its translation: CASSYSAGMRGGNTMYF.

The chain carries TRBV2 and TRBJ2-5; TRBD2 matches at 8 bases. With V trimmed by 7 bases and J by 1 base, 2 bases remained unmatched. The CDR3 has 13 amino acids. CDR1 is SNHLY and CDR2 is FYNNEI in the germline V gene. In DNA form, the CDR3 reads TGTGCCAGCACCCGGGGGGGCCAAGAGACCCAGTACTTC. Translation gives CASTRGGQETQYF.

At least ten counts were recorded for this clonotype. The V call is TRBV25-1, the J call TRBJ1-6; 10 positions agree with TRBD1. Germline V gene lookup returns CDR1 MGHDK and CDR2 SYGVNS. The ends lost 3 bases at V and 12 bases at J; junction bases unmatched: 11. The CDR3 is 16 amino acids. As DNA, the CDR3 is TGTGCCAGCAGTGACGGTGACAGGGGGCTAATTTTACCCCTCCACTTT. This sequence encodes CASSDGDRGLILPLHF.

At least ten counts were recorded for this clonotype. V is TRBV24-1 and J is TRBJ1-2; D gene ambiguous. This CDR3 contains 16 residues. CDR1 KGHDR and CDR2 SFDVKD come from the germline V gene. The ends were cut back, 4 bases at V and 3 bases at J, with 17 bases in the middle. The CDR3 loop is CATSDPDAIEDYGYTF. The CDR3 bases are TGTGCCACCAGTGACCCGGACGCGATTGAGGACTATGGCTACACCTTC.

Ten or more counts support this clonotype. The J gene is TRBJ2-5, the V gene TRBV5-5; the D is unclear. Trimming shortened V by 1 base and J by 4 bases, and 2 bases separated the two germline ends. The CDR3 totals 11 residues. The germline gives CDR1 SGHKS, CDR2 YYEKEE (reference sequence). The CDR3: CASSLIETQYF. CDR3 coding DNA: TGTGCCAGCAGCTTGATAGAGACCCAGTACTTC.

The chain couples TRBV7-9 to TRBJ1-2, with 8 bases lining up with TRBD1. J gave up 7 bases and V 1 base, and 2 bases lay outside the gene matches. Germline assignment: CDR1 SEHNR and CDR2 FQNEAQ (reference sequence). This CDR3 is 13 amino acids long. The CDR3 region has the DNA TGTGCCAGCAGCTTAGGGACAGGGACTGGCTACACCTTC. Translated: CASSLGTGTGYTF.

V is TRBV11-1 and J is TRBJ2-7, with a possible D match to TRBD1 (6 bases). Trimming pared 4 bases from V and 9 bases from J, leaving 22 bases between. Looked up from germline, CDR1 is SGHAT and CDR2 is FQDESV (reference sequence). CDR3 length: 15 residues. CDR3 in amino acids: CASSSPETGLGRQYF. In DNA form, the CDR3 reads TGTGCCAGCAGCTCACCGGAGACAGGTCTCGGTCGGCAGTACTTC.

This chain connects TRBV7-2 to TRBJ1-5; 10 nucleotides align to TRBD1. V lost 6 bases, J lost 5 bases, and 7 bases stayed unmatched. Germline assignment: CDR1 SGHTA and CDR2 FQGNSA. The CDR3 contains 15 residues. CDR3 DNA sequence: TGTGCCAGCAGTGACGCGGGACAGGGGTATCAGCCCCAGCATTTT. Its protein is CASSDAGQGYQPQHF.

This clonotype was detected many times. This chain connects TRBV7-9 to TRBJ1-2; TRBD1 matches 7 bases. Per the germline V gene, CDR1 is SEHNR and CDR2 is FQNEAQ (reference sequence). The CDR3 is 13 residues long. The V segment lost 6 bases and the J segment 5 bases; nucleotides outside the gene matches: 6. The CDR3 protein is CASRRQGTYGYTF. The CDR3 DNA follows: TGTGCCAGCAGGCGACAGGGTACTTATGGCTACACCTTC. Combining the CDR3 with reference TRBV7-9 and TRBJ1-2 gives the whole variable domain DTGVSQNPRHKITKRGQNVTFRCDPISEHNRLYWYRQTLGQGPEFLTYFQNEAQLEKSRLLSDRFSAERPKGSFSTLEIQRTEQGDSAMYLCASRRQGTYGYTFGSGTRLTVV.

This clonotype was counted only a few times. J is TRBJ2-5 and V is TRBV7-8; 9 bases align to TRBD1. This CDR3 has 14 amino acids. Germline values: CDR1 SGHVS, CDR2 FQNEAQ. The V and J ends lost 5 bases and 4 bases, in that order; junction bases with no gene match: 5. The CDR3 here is CASSQGTGRETQYF. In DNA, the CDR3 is TGTGCCAGCAGCCAAGGGACAGGGAGAGAGACCCAGTACTTC.

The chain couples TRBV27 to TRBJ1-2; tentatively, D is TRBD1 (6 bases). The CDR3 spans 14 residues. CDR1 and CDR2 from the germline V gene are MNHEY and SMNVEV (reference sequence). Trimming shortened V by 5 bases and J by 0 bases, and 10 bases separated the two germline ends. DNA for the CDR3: TGTGCCAGCAGTCCCAGGGGAGCTAACTATGGCTACACCTTC. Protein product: CASSPRGANYGYTF.

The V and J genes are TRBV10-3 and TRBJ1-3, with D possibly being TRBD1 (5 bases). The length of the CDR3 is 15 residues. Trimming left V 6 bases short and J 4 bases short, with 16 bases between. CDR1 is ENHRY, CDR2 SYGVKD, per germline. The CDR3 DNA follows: TGTGCCATCAGCGCAGGGTCGAGAGGAGGAAACACCATATATTTT. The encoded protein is CAISAGSRGGNTIYF.

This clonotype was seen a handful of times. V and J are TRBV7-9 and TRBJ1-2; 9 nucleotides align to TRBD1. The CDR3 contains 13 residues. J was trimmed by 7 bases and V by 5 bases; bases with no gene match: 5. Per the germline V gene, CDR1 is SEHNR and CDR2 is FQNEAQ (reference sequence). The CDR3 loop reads CASSRDRVGGYTF. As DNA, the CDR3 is TGTGCCAGCAGCCGGGACAGGGTCGGTGGCTACACCTTC.

Here the CDR3 reads CASSRGTGFTEAFF. The DNA for the CDR3 is TGTGCCAGCAGCCGAGGGACAGGGTTCACTGAAGCTTTCTTT. The chain uses TRBV14 and TRBJ1-1; 9 bases map to TRBD1. Per germline, CDR1 SGHDN and CDR2 FVKESK. The CDR3 is 14 residues long. The V and J ends lost 4 bases and 4 bases, in that order; junction bases with no gene match: 4.

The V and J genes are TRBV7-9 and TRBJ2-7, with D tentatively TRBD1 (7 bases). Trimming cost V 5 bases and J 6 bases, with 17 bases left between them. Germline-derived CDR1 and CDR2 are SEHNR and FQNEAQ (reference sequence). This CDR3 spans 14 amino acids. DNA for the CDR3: TGTGCCAGCAGCGCGGGACAGATCCAAGTCGAGCAGTACTTC. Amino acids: CASSAGQIQVEQYF.

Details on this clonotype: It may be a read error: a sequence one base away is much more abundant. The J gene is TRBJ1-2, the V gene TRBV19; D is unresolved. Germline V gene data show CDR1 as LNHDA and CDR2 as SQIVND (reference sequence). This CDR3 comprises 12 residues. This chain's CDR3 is CASRSEIYDYTF. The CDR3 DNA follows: TGTGCCAGTAGGTCGGAGATCTATGACTACACCTTC. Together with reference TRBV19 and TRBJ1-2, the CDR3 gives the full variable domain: DGGITQSPKYLFRKEGQNVTLSCEQNLNHDAMYWYRQDPGQGLRLIYYSQIVNDFQKGDIAEGYSVSREKKESFPLTVTSAQKNPTAFYLCASRSEIYDYTFGSGTRLTVV.

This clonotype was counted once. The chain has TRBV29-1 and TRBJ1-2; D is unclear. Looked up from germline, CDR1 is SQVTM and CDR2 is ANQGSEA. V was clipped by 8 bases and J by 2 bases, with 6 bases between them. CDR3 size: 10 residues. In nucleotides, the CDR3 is TGCAGCTTCGAGAACTATGGCTACACCTTC. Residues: CSFENYGYTF. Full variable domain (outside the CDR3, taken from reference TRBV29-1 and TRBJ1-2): SAVISQKPSRDICQRGTSLTIQCQVDSQVTMMFWYRQQPGQSLTLIATANQGSEATYESGFVIDKFPISRPNLTFSTLTVSNMSPEDSSIYLCSFENYGYTFGSGTRLTVV.

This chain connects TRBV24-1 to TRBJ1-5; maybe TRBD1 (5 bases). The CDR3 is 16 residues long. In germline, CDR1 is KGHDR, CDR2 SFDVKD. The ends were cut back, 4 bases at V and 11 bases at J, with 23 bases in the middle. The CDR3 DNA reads TGTGCCACCAGTGAACTGGGACTAGCGGGGGGGGAGACCCAGCATTTT. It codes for CATSELGLAGGETQHF.

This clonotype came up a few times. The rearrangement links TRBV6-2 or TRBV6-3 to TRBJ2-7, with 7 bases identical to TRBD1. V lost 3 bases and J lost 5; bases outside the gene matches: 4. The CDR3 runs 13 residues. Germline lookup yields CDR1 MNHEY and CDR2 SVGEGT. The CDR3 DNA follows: TGTGCCAGCAGTTATCCAGGGACAGACGAGCAGTACTTC. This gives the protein CASSYPGTDEQYF.

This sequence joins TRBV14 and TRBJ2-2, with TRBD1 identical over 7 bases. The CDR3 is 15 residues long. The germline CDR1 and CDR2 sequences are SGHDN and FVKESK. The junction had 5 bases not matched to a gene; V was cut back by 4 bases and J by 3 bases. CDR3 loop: CASSRQGRDTGELFF. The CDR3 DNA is TGTGCCAGCAGCCGACAGGGTCGGGACACCGGGGAGCTGTTTTTT.

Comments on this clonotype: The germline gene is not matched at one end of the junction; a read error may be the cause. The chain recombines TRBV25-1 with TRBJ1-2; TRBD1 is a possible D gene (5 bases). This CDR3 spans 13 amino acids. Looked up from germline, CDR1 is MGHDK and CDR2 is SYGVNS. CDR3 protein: CTSRGELKGGYTF. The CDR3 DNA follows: TGTACCAGCAGAGGGGAGCTTAAGGGCGGCTACACCTTC.

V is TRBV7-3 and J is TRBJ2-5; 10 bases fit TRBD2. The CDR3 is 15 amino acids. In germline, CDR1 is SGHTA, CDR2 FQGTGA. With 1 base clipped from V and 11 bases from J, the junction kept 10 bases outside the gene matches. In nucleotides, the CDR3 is TGTGCCAGCAGCTTAATTGCTAGCGGGAGAGGGGAGCAGTACTTC. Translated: CASSLIASGRGEQYF.

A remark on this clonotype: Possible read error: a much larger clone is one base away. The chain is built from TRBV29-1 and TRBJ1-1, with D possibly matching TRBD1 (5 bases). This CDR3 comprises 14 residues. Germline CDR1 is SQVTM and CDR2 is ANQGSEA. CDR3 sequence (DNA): TGTGCCAGCAGCTGGGGAGGGGAGGACACTGAAGCTTTCTTT. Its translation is CASSWGGEDTEAFF.

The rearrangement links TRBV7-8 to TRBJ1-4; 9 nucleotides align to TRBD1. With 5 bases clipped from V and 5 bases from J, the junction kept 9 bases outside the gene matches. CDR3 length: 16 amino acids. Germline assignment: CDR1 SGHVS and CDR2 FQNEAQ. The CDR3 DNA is TGTGCCAGCAGCGCAGACCGGACAGGGGCAAATGAAAAACTGTTTTTT. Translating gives CASSADRTGANEKLFF. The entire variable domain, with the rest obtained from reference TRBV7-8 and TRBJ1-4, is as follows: GAGVSQSPRYKVAKRGQDVALRCDPISGHVSLFWYQQALGQGPEFLTYFQNEAQLDKSGLPSDRFFAERPEGSVSTLKIQRTQQEDSAVYLCASSADRTGANEKLFFGSGTQLSVL.

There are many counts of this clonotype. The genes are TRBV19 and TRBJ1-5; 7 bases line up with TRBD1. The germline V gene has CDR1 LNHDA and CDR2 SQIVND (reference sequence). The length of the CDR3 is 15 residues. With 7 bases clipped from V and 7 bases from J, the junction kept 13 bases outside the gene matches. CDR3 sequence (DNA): TGTGCCAGTACTCTCATATCAGGGGGGCAGCAGCCCCAGCATTTT. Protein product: CASTLISGGQQPQHF.

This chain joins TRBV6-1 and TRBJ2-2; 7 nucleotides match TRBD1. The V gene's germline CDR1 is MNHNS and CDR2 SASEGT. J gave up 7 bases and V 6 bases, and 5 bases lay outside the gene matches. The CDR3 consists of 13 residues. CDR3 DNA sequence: TGTGCCAGCAGCCAAGGGGGCATCGGGGAGCTGTTTTTT. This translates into CASSQGGIGELFF.

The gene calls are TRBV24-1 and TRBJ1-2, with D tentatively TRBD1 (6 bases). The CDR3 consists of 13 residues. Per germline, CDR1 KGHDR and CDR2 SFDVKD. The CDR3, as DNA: TGTACCCCGAGGACAGAAATTAACTATGGCTACACCTTC. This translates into CTPRTEINYGYTF.